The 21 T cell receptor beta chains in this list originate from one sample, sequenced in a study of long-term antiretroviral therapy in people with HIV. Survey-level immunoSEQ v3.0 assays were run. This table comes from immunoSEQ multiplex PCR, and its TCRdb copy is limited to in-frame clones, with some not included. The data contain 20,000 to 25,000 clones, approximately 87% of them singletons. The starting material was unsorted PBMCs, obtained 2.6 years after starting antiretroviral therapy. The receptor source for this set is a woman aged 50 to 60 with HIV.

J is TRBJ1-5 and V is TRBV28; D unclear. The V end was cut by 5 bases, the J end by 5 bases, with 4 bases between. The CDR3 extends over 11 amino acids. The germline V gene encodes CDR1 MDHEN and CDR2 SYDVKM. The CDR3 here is CASSGYQPQHF. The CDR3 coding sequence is TGTGCCAGCAGTGGGTATCAGCCCCAGCATTTT.

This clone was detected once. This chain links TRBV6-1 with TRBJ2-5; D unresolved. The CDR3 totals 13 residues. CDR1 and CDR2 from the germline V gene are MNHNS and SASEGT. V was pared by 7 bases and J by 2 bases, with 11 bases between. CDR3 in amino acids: CASKVRIQETQYF. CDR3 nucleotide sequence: TGTGCCAGCAAGGTCAGAATACAAGAGACCCAGTACTTC.

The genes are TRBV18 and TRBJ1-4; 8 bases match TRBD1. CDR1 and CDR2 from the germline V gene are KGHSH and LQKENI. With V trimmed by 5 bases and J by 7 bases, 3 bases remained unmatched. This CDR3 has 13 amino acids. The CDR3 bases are TGTGCCAGCTCAAGTGACAGGGGTGAAAAACTGTTTTTT. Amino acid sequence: CASSSDRGEKLFF.

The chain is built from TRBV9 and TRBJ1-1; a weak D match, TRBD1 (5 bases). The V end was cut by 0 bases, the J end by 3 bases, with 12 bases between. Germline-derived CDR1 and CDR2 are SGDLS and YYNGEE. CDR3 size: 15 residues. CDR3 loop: CASSVVGAPDTEAFF. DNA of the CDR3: TGTGCCAGCAGCGTAGTAGGGGCGCCAGACACTGAAGCTTTCTTT.

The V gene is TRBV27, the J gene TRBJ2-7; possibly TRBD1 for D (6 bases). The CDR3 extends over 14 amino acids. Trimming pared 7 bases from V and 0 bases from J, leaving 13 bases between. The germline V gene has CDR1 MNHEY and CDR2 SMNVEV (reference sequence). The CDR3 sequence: CASKDRLFSYEQYF. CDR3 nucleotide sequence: TGTGCCAGCAAGGACAGACTCTTCTCCTACGAGCAGTACTTC.

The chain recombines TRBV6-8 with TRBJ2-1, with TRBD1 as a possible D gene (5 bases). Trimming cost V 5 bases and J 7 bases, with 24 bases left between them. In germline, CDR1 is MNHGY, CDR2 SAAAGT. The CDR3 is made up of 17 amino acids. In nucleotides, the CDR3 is TGTGCCAGCAGTGGGGCCCCTAGGAAGTTCAGGAAAAATGAGCAGTTCTTC. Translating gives CASSGAPRKFRKNEQFF.

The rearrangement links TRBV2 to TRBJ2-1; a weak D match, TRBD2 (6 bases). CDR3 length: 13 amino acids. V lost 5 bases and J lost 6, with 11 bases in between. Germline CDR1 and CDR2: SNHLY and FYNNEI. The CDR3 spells CASSTGLGNEQFF. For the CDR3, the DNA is TGTGCCAGCAGTACGGGACTTGGCAATGAGCAGTTCTTC.

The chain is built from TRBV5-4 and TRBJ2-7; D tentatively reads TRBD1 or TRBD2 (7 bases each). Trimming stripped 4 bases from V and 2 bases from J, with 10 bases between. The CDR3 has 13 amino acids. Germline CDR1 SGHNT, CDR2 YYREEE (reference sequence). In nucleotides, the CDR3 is TGTGCCAGCAGCAGCGGGACAGCCTACGAGCAGTACTTC. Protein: CASSSGTAYEQYF. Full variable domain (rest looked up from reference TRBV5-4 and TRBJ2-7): ETGVTQSPTHLIKTRGQQVTLRCSSQSGHNTVSWYQQALGQGPQFIFQYYREEENGRGNFPPRFSGLQFPNYSSELNVNALELDDSALYLCASSSGTAYEQYFGPGTRLTVT.

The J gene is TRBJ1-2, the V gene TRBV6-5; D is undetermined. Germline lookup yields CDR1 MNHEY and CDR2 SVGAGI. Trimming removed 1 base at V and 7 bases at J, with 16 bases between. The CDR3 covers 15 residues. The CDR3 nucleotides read TGTGCCAGCAGTTACTTGCAGCCTGGGAAGAGTGGCTACACCTTC. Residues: CASSYLQPGKSGYTF.

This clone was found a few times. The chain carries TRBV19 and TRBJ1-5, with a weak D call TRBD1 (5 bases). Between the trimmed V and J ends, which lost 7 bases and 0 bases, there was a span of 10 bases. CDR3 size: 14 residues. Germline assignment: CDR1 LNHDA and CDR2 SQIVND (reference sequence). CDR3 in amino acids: CASTTDYSNQPQHF. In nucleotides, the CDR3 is TGTGCCAGTACGACAGATTATAGCAATCAGCCCCAGCATTTT.

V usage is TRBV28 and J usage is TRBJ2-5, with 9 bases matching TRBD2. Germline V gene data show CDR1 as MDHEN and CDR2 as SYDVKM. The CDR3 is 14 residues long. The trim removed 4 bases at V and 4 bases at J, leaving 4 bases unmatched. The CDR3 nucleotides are TGTGCCAGCAGTTCCTTAGCGGGAGTAGAGACCCAGTACTTC. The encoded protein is CASSSLAGVETQYF.

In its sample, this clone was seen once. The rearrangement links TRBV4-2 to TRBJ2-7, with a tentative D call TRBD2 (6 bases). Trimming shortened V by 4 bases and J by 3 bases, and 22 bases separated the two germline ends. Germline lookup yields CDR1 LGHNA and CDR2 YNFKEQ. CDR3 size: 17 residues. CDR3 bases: TGTGCCAGCAGCCCGGCAGGAGGGCAACAGGCAATCTACGAGCAGTACTTC. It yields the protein CASSPAGGQQAIYEQYF.

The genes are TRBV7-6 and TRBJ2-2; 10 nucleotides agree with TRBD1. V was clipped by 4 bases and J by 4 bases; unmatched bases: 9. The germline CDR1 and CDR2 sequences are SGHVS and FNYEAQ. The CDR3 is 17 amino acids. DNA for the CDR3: TGTGCCAGCAGCTCAGCTACGGACAGGGGGTCCACCGGGGAGCTGTTTTTT. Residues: CASSSATDRGSTGELFF.

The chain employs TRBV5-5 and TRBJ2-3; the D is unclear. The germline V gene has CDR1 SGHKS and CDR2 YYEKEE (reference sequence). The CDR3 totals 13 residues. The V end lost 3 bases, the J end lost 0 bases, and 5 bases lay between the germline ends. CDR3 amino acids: CASSSYSTDTQYF. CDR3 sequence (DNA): TGTGCCAGCAGCTCATACAGCACAGATACGCAGTATTTT.

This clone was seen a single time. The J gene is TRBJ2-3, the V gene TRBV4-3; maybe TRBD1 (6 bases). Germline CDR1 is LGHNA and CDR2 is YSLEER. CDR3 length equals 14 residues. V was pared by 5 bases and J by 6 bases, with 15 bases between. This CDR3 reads CASSASGVLDTQYF. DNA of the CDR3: TGCGCCAGCAGCGCATCAGGGGTTCTGGATACGCAGTATTTT.

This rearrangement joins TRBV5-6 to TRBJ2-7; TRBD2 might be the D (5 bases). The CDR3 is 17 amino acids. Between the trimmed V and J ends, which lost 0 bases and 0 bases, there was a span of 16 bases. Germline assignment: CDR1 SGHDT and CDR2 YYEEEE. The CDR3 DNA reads TGTGCCAGCAGCTTGGCCAAGGATCCGCGGGCCTCCTACGAGCAGTACTTC. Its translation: CASSLAKDPRASYEQYF.

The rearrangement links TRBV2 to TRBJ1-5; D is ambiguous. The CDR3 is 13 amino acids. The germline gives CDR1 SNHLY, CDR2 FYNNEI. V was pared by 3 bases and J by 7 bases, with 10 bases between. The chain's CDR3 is CASSDLGSQPQHF. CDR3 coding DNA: TGTGCCAGCAGTGACCTGGGTTCGCAGCCCCAGCATTTT.

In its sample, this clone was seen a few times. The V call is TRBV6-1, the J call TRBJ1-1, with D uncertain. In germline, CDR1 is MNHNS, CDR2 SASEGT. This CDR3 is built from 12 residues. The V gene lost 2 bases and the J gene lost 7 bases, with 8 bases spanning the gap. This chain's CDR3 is CASSERVNEAFF. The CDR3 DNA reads TGTGCCAGCAGTGAAAGGGTAAATGAAGCTTTCTTT.

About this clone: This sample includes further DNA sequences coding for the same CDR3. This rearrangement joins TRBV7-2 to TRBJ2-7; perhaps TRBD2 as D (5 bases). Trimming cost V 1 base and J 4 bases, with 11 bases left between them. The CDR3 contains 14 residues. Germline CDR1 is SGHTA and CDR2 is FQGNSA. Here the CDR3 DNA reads TGTGCCAGCAGCTTAGGACCCGGGGATTACGAGCAGTACTTC. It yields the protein CASSLGPGDYEQYF. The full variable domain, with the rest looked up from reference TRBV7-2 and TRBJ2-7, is GAGVSQSPSNKVTEKGKDVELRCDPISGHTALYWYRQSLGQGLEFLIYFQGNSAPDKSGLPSDRFSAERTGGSVSTLTIQRTQQEDSAVYLCASSLGPGDYEQYFGPGTRLTVT.

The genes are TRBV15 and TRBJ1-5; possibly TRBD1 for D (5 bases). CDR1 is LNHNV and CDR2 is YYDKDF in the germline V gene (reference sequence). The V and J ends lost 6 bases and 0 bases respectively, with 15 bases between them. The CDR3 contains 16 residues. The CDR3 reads CATSWGDSSSNQPQHF. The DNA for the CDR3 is TGTGCCACCAGTTGGGGCGACAGCAGTAGCAATCAGCCCCAGCATTTT. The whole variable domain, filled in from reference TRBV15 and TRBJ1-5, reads DAMVIQNPRYQVTQFGKPVTLSCSQTLNHNVMYWYQQKSSQAPKLLFHYYDKDFNNEADTPDNFQSRRPNTSFCFLDIRSPGLGDTAMYLCATSWGDSSSNQPQHFGDGTRLSIL.

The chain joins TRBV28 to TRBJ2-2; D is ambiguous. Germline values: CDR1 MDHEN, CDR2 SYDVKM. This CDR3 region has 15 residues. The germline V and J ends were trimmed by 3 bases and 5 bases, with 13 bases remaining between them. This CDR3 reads CASSLSSVGTGELFF. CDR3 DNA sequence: TGTGCCAGCAGTTTGAGCAGCGTAGGGACCGGGGAGCTGTTTTTT. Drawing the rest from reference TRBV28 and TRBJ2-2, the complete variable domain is DVKVTQSSRYLVKRTGEKVFLECVQDMDHENMFWYRQDPGLGLRLIYFSYDVKMKEKGDIPEGYSVSREKKERFSLILESASTNQTSMYLCASSLSSVGTGELFFGEGSRLTVL.